This paragraph covers one T cell receptor beta chain sequence. The record originates from a study of Ad26.COV2.S vaccination and SARS-CoV-2 variants. Data came from immunoSEQ multiplex PCR; TCRdb stores just in-frame clones and leaves some out. Seen here are approximately 450,000 clones, 90% observed once, and the top ten hold approximately 12%. Trimming shortened V by 7 bases and J by 0 bases, and 15 bases separated the two germline ends. CDR3 length equals 15 residues. Germline V lookup: CDR1 MDHEN, CDR2 SYDVKM. Treatment given: roughly 19 received Ad26.COV2.S at low or high dose, single or two shots; 5 received placebo; per-sample allocation not given. The study sampled participants on day 63 after the first vaccine or placebo injection.

The clonotype originates from a person between 18 and 59 years old who received the Ad26.COV2.S COVID-19 vaccine or a placebo. V is TRBV28 and J is TRBJ1-1; D remains ambiguous. Material: peripheral blood, obtained in a trial of Ad26.COV2.S vaccine versus placebo. The CDR3 spells CASTPPRVMNTEAFF. CDR3 coding DNA: TGTGCCAGCACTCCCCCTCGGGTCATGAACACTGAAGCTTTCTTT. The whole variable domain, filled in from reference TRBV28 and TRBJ1-1, reads DVKVTQSSRYLVKRTGEKVFLECVQDMDHENMFWYRQDPGLGLRLIYFSYDVKMKEKGDIPEGYSVSREKKERFSLILESASTNQTSMYLCASTPPRVMNTEAFFGQGTRLTVV.